The present T cell receptor beta chain was sequenced within a study of blood T cells in healthy people across ages. Across the study: For every two T cells, template switching captured about one barcoded beta molecule. Broader study findings: Both naive CD4+ cell counts and diversity were greater in long-lived donors than in aged donors. The study could not conclusively compare naive and antigen-experienced cells, given its unsorted PBMCs.

This clonotype showed up just a few times. The antigen is undetermined. Primers used in a second PCR of roughly 7 to 12 cycles were a sample-barcoded 5' primer and a J-beta primer mix. Via MiXCR, TCRdb re-called the 5' RACE reads, giving one row per CDR3 protein. Among about a million distinct CDR3 sequences listed, 30% to 40% were seen once. CDR1 and CDR2 from the germline V gene are MNHEY and SMNVEV (reference sequence). The CDR3 loop spans 15 amino acids. V shed 9 bases and J shed 0 bases, with 15 bases lying between them. The V gene is TRBV27, the J gene TRBJ1-5; tentatively, D is TRBD1 (5 bases). Sequenced input: blood. The clonotype comes from a man aged 18-30 years in good health. The CDR3 bases are TGTGCCAGTGCTGCGGGGGGGTATAGCAATCAGCCCCAGCATTTT. Protein: CASAAGGYSNQPQHF.